This entry describes one T cell receptor (beta chain). The target of this receptor is not known. It has no much larger one-base neighbor in the sample; base qualities were not kept. CDR1 and CDR2 are read off the germline V gene as SGHTA and FQGNSA. Trimming removed 1 base from V and 1 base from J, leaving 4 bases between the germline ends. From the cysteine through the phenylalanine, the CDR3 covers 13 amino acids. The read is trimmed to its CDR3 DNA, 39 bases read in frame from base 1. TCRbeta CDR3 regions were amplified from genomic DNA by means of the immunoSEQ Assay, a bias-controlled multiplex PCR. Under the source paper's analysis protocol: The number of nucleated cells in each sample was estimated from the amplification of reference gene primers within the assay. To quantify the absolute abundance of each unique TCRbeta CDR3 rearrangement, sequence reads were collapsed and filtered. For each sample, productive Simpson clonality was calculated as the square root of Simpson's diversity index across productive rearrangements. Imported from immuneACCESS, the table was reduced by TCRdb to in-frame sequences with V and J called. These copies leave out some clones; in studies compared against another copy, an unresolved V gene accounts for under half, and the cause of the remainder is not known. From that table come the V and J calls and clone size; the DNA was used to work out D and trimming. The sample profile shows 200,000 to 300,000 clones; more than 75% of them were found once. The ten largest clones capture roughly 1.6% of the sample.

These data are taken from a study of blood T cell repertoires in COVID-19 (dated by TCRdb to between 2020 and 2021). Describing the broader study: Samples covering the acute and convalescent phases of COVID-19 were provided by collaborators in the United States, Italy and Spain. The material from the prospective study consisted of cDNA or gDNA derived from T cells, B-cell-depleted T cells, or PBMCs. Subjects who had been exposed to COVID-19, were actively infected with it, or had recovered from it provided the deeply sampled blood TCRbeta repertoires that made up the dataset. A freely available public database, intended as a resource for researchers studying the immune response to SARS-CoV-2, is where the repertoires were released. Samples came from the ongoing ImmuneRACE study (first 160 participants) plus 1,254 subjects from 6 global collaborators. The sample metadata nearly always contained a de-identified subject ID, COVID-19 status, age in years and sex. HLA class I and class II types, where available, came from metadata supplied by the sample provider rather than from assay-based typing.

A second Seattle source provided samples from volunteer blood donors who had recovered from COVID-19. Each collaborating institution followed its own protocols to collect whole blood in K2EDTA tubes. For TCRbeta analysis, collaborators shipped samples as frozen whole blood, isolated PBMCs, or DNA extracted from either of those sample types. Summary of the overall study and its limitations: The quantity of clinical and demographic metadata differed by source and by participant and was supplied without curation.

This TCR came from a woman aged 40 to 50 who had recovered from COVID-19. In this chain, TRBV7-2 is recombined with TRBJ1-1, with no D gene named confidently. Sequencing was done on a sample of peripheral blood. The sequenced DNA is TGTGCCAGCAGCTTAGGGGCGAACACTGAAGCTTTCTTT. It encodes CASSLGANTEAFF.